Below, 23 T cell receptor beta chains from the same sample are listed, as sequenced in a study of T cells in Graves' hyperthyroidism and ophthalmopathy. It was RNA transcripts that yielded the amplified TCR beta CDR3 regions. The primer set for the first-round RT-PCR of the TCR CDR3 was HTBI. TCRdb passed the multiplex PCR reads through MiXCR, listing each CDR3 protein once. The sample has about 660,000 distinct CDR3 sequences, just under 45% seen once. The specimen was peripheral blood or thyroid tissue (not recorded which). The receptor set was obtained from an adult man with Graves' disease, either hyperthyroidism or ophthalmopathy (not recorded which).

CDR3: CASSKGLARNEQYF. The CDR3 DNA reads TGTGCCAGCAGTAAAGGACTAGCGCGGAACGAGCAGTACTTC. The chain has TRBV2 and TRBJ2-7; 9 bases match TRBD2. There are 14 residues in the CDR3. J gave up 5 bases and V 5 bases, and 7 bases lay outside the gene matches. Germline assignment: CDR1 SNHLY and CDR2 FYNNEI.

This clonotype was seen repeatedly, ten times or more. The chain employs TRBV12-3 or TRBV12-4 and TRBJ1-1; D not resolved. The CDR3 runs to 14 residues. The germline V and J ends were trimmed by 6 bases and 4 bases, with 15 bases remaining between them. The CDR3 protein is CASSLSRGSTEAFF. CDR3 bases: TGTGCCAGCAGCTTAAGCAGAGGGTCCACTGAAGCTTTCTTT.

V and J are TRBV10-3 and TRBJ1-6; a weak D match, TRBD1 (5 bases). This CDR3 comprises 13 residues. CDR1 is ENHRY and CDR2 is SYGVKD in the germline V gene. V lost 7 bases, J lost 9 bases, and 13 bases lay in between. CDR3 region: CAITPGIGSPLHF. The CDR3 DNA is TGTGCCATCACCCCAGGGATCGGTTCACCCCTCCACTTT.

The genes are TRBV5-1 and TRBJ2-7; the match to TRBD2 covers 8 bases. CDR3 length: 15 residues. Unmatched junction bases numbered 8, after V lost 0 bases and J lost 6 bases. Germline CDR1 is SGHRS and CDR2 is YFSETQ. The CDR3 DNA reads as TGCGCCAGCAGCTTGGAGACGGGACTAGTAACCGAGCAGTACTTC. Translated: CASSLETGLVTEQYF. The full variable domain, completed using reference TRBV5-1 and TRBJ2-7, is KAGVTQTPRYLIKTRGQQVTLSCSPISGHRSVSWYQQTPGQGLQFLFEYFSETQRNKGNFPGRFSGRQFSNSRSEMNVSTLELGDSALYLCASSLETGLVTEQYFGPGTRLTVT.

A note on this clonotype: A much larger clonotype is one base distant, so this may be a read error. The V call is TRBV2, the J call TRBJ2-7, with a tentative D call TRBD1 (5 bases). In germline, CDR1 is SNHLY, CDR2 FYNNEI. The CDR3 covers 13 residues. CDR3 protein: CASSVQGLYERYF. In nucleotides, the CDR3 is TGTGCCAGCAGTGTGCAGGGTCTCTACGAGCGGTACTTC.

The gene calls are TRBV7-2 and TRBJ1-1; D is unresolved. Germline V gives CDR1 SGHTA, CDR2 FQGNSA. This CDR3 region has 14 residues. V gave up 9 bases and J gave up 5 bases, with 19 bases separating them. As DNA, the CDR3 is TGTGCCAGTAGTATTTTCTCGGGGAGGACTGAAGCTTTCTTT. Amino acids: CASSIFSGRTEAFF. Variable domain in full (rest from reference TRBV7-2 and TRBJ1-1): GAGVSQSPSNKVTEKGKDVELRCDPISGHTALYWYRQSLGQGLEFLIYFQGNSAPDKSGLPSDRFSAERTGGSVSTLTIQRTQQEDSAVYLCASSIFSGRTEAFFGQGTRLTVV.

The chain is built from TRBV12-3 or TRBV12-4 and TRBJ1-1; D is unclear. This CDR3 has 12 amino acids. Trimming cost V 5 bases and J 8 bases, with 12 bases left between them. DNA for the CDR3: TGTGCCAGCAGTCCAAACACGGTCGAAGCTTTCTTT. It translates to CASSPNTVEAFF.

Comment on this clonotype: Likely a read error: the CDR3 ends without its conserved phenylalanine or tryptophan. It is unclear where the CDR3 begins or ends on the DNA, so no DNA is shown, and the CDR3 is as TCRdb lists it. The chain employs TRBV29-1 and TRBJ1-1; the listed D gene, TRBD1, was not tested against the DNA. Both ends counted, the CDR3 spans 8 residues. Germline values: CDR1 SQVTM, CDR2 ANQGSEA. CDR3 sequence reads: CSVQTGQL.

The V gene is TRBV29-1, the J gene TRBJ1-2; D remains unclear. CDR1 is SQVTM, CDR2 ANQGSEA, per germline. The CDR3 sequence is 13 residues long. Between the trimmed V and J ends, which lost 0 bases and 1 base, there was a span of 6 bases. The CDR3 sequence is CSVEDDNNYGYTF. The CDR3 coding sequence is TGCAGCGTTGAAGATGACAATAACTATGGCTACACCTTC.

In its sample, this clonotype was seen many times. The chain carries TRBV29-1 and TRBJ1-1, with D hard to call. The germline gives CDR1 SQVTM, CDR2 ANQGSEA. Trimming left V 7 bases short and J 7 bases short, with 10 bases between. This CDR3 is 10 amino acids long. The CDR3 is CSASPDEAFF. The CDR3, as DNA: TGCAGCGCCTCTCCAGATGAAGCTTTCTTT.

The CDR3 is CASSVDRVRYEQYF. The CDR3 region has the DNA TGTGCCAGCAGTGTAGACAGGGTCCGCTACGAGCAGTACTTC. The chain is built from TRBV25-1 and TRBJ2-7; 7 nucleotides agree with TRBD1. Germline-derived CDR1 and CDR2 are MGHDK and SYGVNS. The CDR3 spans 14 residues. V shed 4 bases, J shed 3 bases, and the junction held 6 bases outside the gene matches.

On this clonotype: The junction differs from germline at one of its ends, possibly a read error. This chain uses TRBV7-8 with TRBJ2-7; the D is unclear. The CDR3 runs 11 residues. CDR1 is SGHVS and CDR2 is FQNEAQ in the germline V gene. This CDR3 is CASSNPYGQYF. The CDR3 nucleotides read TGTGCCAGCAGCAACCCCTACGGGCAGTACTTC.

The rearrangement uses TRBV7-2 and TRBJ2-5, with 8 bases lining up with TRBD2. CDR1 and CDR2 from the germline V gene are SGHTA and FQGNSA. The V and J ends lost 5 bases and 4 bases, in that order; junction bases with no gene match: 9. There are 15 residues in the CDR3. The CDR3 here is CASSQAGTRGETQYF. CDR3 DNA sequence: TGTGCCAGCAGCCAAGCCGGGACTAGAGGAGAGACCCAGTACTTC.

This clonotype was counted at least ten times. This sequence joins TRBV2 and TRBJ1-6; a weak D match, TRBD1 (5 bases). Germline lookup yields CDR1 SNHLY and CDR2 FYNNEI. CDR3 length equals 12 residues. V was pared by 0 bases and J by 13 bases, with 7 bases between. DNA of the CDR3: TGTGCCAGCAGTGAAGCGTACAGGCCCCTCCACTTT. It yields the protein CASSEAYRPLHF.

The J gene is TRBJ1-6, the V gene TRBV20-1; the D is unclear. Germline V gene lookup returns CDR1 DFQATT and CDR2 SNEGSKA (reference sequence). The CDR3 contains 15 residues. V gave up 1 base and J gave up 5 bases, with 12 bases separating them. The CDR3 region is CSARAWPGDNSPLHF. The CDR3 nucleotides read TGCAGTGCTAGAGCGTGGCCAGGAGATAATTCACCCCTCCACTTT.

This clonotype was seen only a few times. The rearrangement links TRBV4-1 to TRBJ1-1; tentatively, D is TRBD1 (6 bases). The V end lost 3 bases, the J end lost 0 bases, and 11 bases lay between the germline ends. CDR1 is MGHRA and CDR2 is YSYEKL in the germline V gene. The CDR3 is made up of 15 amino acids. CDR3 region: CASSQSDRLNTEAFF. In nucleotides, the CDR3 is TGCGCCAGCAGCCAGAGTGACAGGTTGAACACTGAAGCTTTCTTT.

V and J are TRBV29-1 and TRBJ1-1; 10 nucleotides agree with TRBD1. The CDR3 covers 16 residues. The J segment lost 1 base and the V segment lost 5 bases, leaving 10 bases of the junction unmatched. The germline gives CDR1 SQVTM, CDR2 ANQGSEA. The CDR3 protein is CSVLQDRGVWNTEAFF. The CDR3 DNA reads TGCAGCGTTTTACAGGACAGGGGGGTTTGGAACACTGAAGCTTTCTTT.

The chain joins TRBV7-9 to TRBJ1-5; perhaps TRBD1 as D (5 bases). The germline V gene has CDR1 SEHNR and CDR2 FQNEAQ (reference sequence). The CDR3 is made up of 14 amino acids. Trimming shortened V by 8 bases and J by 3 bases, and 14 bases separated the two germline ends. The CDR3 nucleotides are TGTGCCAGCTCAGCCGGGGGACCCAATCAGCCCCAGCATTTT. The encoded protein is CASSAGGPNQPQHF.

To note about this clonotype: The missing conserved phenylalanine or tryptophan at the end of this CDR3 makes a read error likely. Because the CDR3's place on the DNA is in doubt, the DNA is left out and the CDR3 is given as listed by TCRdb. The chain combines TRBV9 with TRBJ1-4; the table's D call of TRBD1 was not tested on the DNA. The CDR3 extends over 8 residues, inclusive of both ends. Looked up from germline, CDR1 is SGDLS and CDR2 is YYNGEE. The CDR3 loop is CASSTVGY.

With respect to this clonotype: The junction differs from germline at one of its ends, possibly a read error. This sequence joins TRBV5-1 and TRBJ2-5; 11 bases agree with TRBD2. Germline loops: CDR1 SGHRS, CDR2 YFSETQ. CDR3 length: 16 amino acids. CDR3 DNA: TGTGCCAGCAGCTTAACGCTAGCGGGGGGACTGGAGACCCAGTACTTC. Amino acid sequence: CASSLTLAGGLETQYF.

This clonotype was recorded only once. The chain carries TRBV2 and TRBJ1-2; 7 positions match TRBD1. Germline assignment: CDR1 SNHLY and CDR2 FYNNEI. This CDR3 region has 16 residues. Trimming at V came to 6 bases and at J to 4 bases, leaving 14 bases not matched to a gene. The CDR3 region is CASSRIPTGTPYGYTF. The CDR3 DNA sequence: TGTGCCAGCAGCCGAATTCCGACAGGGACACCCTATGGCTACACCTTC.

This clonotype has more than one count but fewer than ten. The chain carries TRBV12-3 or TRBV12-4 and TRBJ2-2; 8 bases are a match to TRBD2. The junction had 3 bases not matched to a gene; V was cut back by 6 bases and J by 0 bases. This CDR3 is 15 amino acids long. As DNA, the CDR3 is TGTGCCAGCAGACCCGGGGGGGCGAACACCGGGGAGCTGTTTTTT. Translation: CASRPGGANTGELFF.

This rearrangement joins TRBV7-2 to TRBJ2-7, with D perhaps assigned TRBD1 or TRBD2 (5 bases each). The V and J ends lost 6 bases and 4 bases respectively, with 16 bases between them. CDR3 size: 14 residues. Germline lookup yields CDR1 SGHTA and CDR2 FQGNSA. In DNA, the CDR3 is TGTGCCAGCAGGGGTTCACCGGGGCAATACGAGCAGTACTTC. This encodes CASRGSPGQYEQYF.